Presented here are 11 T cell receptor beta chains from one specimen sequenced in a study of cytomegalovirus exposure and HLA in healthy donors. It was with 60 Vbeta and 13 Jbeta primers that the PCR ran. The assay was immunoSEQ multiplex PCR, and TCRdb's table has in-frame clones only and misses some. The sample consists of about 86,000 clones, about 77% of them appearing once. The sequenced material came from PBMCs. The receptors were sampled from a male donor in good health and CMV-seropositive.

The chain recombines TRBV9 with TRBJ2-1, with 11 positions matching TRBD2. The germline V gene has CDR1 SGDLS and CDR2 YYNGEE. This CDR3 spans 15 amino acids. After removal of 0 bases from V and 5 bases from J, the junction contained 1 base not matched to a gene. The CDR3 is CASSVVGLADNEQFF. The CDR3 coding sequence is TGTGCCAGCAGCGTAGTGGGACTAGCGGACAATGAGCAGTTCTTC.

The chain carries TRBV7-9 and TRBJ2-6; maybe TRBD1 (7 bases). V was shortened by 1 base and J by 0 bases, with 13 bases between the two germline ends. The length of the CDR3 is 18 residues. Germline CDR1 reads SEHNR; CDR2 reads FQNEAQ (reference sequence). As DNA, the CDR3 is TGTGCCAGCAGCTTAGGTCAGGGGGGCCGCTCTGGGGCCAACGTCCTGACTTTC. Residues: CASSLGQGGRSGANVLTF.

The genes are TRBV25-1 and TRBJ2-1; 7 bases align to TRBD2. CDR1 MGHDK and CDR2 SYGVNS come from the germline V gene. This CDR3 contains 18 residues. V was clipped by 2 bases and J by 5 bases; unmatched bases: 15. The CDR3 bases are TGTGCCAGCAGTGAAGAAATAGCGGGTTACCCCGTCGACAATGAGCAGTTCTTC. Protein sequence: CASSEEIAGYPVDNEQFF.

The chain carries TRBV18 and TRBJ2-2; D possibly corresponds to TRBD2 (6 bases). CDR1 is KGHSH and CDR2 is LQKENI in the germline V gene. V was pared by 6 bases and J by 8 bases, with 13 bases between. The CDR3 runs to 13 residues. The CDR3 here is CASSEPRGGELFF. The CDR3 nucleotides read TGTGCCAGCTCGGAGCCGCGGGGAGGGGAGCTGTTTTTT.

The chain links TRBV7-9 to TRBJ2-7; the D gene is possibly TRBD2 (5 bases). V was shortened by 5 bases and J by 2 bases, with 13 bases between the two germline ends. In germline, CDR1 is SEHNR, CDR2 FQNEAQ (reference sequence). The CDR3 extends over 14 amino acids. CDR3 sequence reads: CASSAPSGAYEQYF. DNA of the CDR3: TGTGCCAGCAGCGCCCCGAGCGGTGCCTACGAGCAGTACTTC.

CDR3 nucleotide sequence: TGTGCCAGCAGCACCGCCCAGGGAGGGGTATATGGCTACACCTTC. Encoded protein: CASSTAQGGVYGYTF. The chain has TRBV6-1 and TRBJ1-2, with D maybe TRBD1 (5 bases). Germline values: CDR1 MNHNS, CDR2 SASEGT. V was pared by 6 bases and J by 5 bases, with 19 bases between. The CDR3 runs 15 residues.

The chain recombines TRBV2 with TRBJ2-2; 11 bases fit TRBD2. This CDR3 spans 17 amino acids. With 6 bases clipped from V and 2 bases from J, the junction kept 8 bases outside the gene matches. From germline, CDR1 is SNHLY and CDR2 FYNNEI. In nucleotides, the CDR3 is TGTGCCAGCAGCGGACTAGCGGGCATCTCTAACACCGGGGAGCTGTTTTTT. Its protein is CASSGLAGISNTGELFF.

The chain combines TRBV4-1 with TRBJ1-2; D not certain. There are 14 residues in the CDR3. Trimming pared 4 bases from V and 3 bases from J, leaving 12 bases between. Germline lookup yields CDR1 MGHRA and CDR2 YSYEKL. The CDR3 loop reads CASSPATTDYGYTF. In nucleotides, the CDR3 is TGCGCCAGCAGCCCGGCTACTACCGACTATGGCTACACCTTC.

This chain uses TRBV5-4 with TRBJ2-7; 8 bases match TRBD1. Germline trimming cut 4 bases from V and 2 bases from J; bases unmatched to any gene: 8. Germline assignment: CDR1 SGHNT and CDR2 YYREEE (reference sequence). The CDR3 covers 15 residues. The CDR3: CASSTSTGVAYEQYF. The CDR3 DNA sequence: TGTGCCAGCAGCACCTCGACAGGGGTAGCCTACGAGCAGTACTTC. The variable domain in full, completed from reference TRBV5-4 and TRBJ2-7, reads ETGVTQSPTHLIKTRGQQVTLRCSSQSGHNTVSWYQQALGQGPQFIFQYYREEENGRGNFPPRFSGLQFPNYSSELNVNALELDDSALYLCASSTSTGVAYEQYFGPGTRLTVT.

This clone was seen a few times. The genes are TRBV28 and TRBJ1-2, with 9 bases identical to TRBD1. The CDR3 length is 12 residues. Germline CDR1 MDHEN, CDR2 SYDVKM. Germline trimming cut 5 bases from V and 8 bases from J; bases unmatched to any gene: 3. Here the CDR3 reads CASSITGGGYTF. The CDR3 DNA follows: TGTGCCAGCAGTATAACAGGGGGCGGCTACACCTTC.

The V call is TRBV18, the J call TRBJ2-1, with D possibly TRBD1 on 5 matching bases. The CDR3 runs 13 residues. Germline values: CDR1 KGHSH, CDR2 LQKENI. The V gene lost 3 bases and the J gene lost 10 bases, with 13 bases spanning the gap. CDR3 in amino acids: CASSPSTAGEQFF. The DNA of the CDR3 is TGTGCCAGCTCACCTTCGACAGCCGGGGAGCAGTTCTTC.